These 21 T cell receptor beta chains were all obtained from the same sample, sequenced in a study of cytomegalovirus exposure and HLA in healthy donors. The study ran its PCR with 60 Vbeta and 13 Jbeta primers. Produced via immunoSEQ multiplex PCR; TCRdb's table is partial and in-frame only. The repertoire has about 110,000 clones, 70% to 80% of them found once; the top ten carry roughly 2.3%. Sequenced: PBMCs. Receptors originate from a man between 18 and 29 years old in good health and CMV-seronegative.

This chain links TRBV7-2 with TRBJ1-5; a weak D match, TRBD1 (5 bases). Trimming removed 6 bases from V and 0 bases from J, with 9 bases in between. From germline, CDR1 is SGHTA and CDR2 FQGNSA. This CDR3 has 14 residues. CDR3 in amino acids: CASSPGNSNQPQHF. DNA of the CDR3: TGTGCCAGCAGTCCAGGGAATAGCAATCAGCCCCAGCATTTT.

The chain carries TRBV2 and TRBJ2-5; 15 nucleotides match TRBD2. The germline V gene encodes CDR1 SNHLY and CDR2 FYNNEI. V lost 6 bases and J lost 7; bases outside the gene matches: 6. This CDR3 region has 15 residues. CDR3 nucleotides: TGTGCCAGCAGGGACGGGACTAGCGGGGGGAGGACCCAGTACTTC. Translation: CASRDGTSGGRTQYF.

This chain's CDR3 is CAISAGTGNNEQFF. The CDR3, as DNA: TGTGCCATCAGTGCTGGGACAGGCAACAATGAGCAGTTCTTC. This chain uses TRBV10-3 with TRBJ2-1, with 8 bases fitting TRBD1. V trimming: 4 bases; J trimming: 5 bases; junction bases outside the gene matches: 4. The CDR3 has 14 residues. The germline V gene has CDR1 ENHRY and CDR2 SYGVKD.

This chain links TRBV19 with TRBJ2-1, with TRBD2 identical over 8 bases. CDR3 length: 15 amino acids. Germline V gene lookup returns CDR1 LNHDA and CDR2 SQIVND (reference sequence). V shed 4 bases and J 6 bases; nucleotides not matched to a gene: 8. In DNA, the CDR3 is TGTGCCAGTAGTACCGGGACTAGAGCGGCCAATGAGCAGTTCTTC. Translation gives CASSTGTRAANEQFF.

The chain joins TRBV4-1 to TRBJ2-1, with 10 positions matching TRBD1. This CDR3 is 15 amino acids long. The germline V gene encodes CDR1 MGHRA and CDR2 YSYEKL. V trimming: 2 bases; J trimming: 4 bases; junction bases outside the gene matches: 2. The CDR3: CASSQKGQGYNEQFF. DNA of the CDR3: TGCGCCAGCAGCCAAAAGGGACAGGGGTACAATGAGCAGTTCTTC.

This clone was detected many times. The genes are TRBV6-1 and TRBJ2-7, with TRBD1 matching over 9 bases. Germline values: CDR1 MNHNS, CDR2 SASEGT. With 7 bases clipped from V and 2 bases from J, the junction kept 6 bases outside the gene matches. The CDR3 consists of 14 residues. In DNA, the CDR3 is TGTGCCAGCACCTCTGGGGACAGGGCCTACGAGCAGTACTTC. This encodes CASTSGDRAYEQYF.

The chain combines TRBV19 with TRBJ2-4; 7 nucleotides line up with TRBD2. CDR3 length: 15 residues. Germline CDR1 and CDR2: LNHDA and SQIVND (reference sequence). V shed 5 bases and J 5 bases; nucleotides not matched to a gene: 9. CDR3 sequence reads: CASSGRAGTENIQYF. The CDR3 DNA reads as TGTGCCAGTAGTGGCAGAGCGGGGACGGAAAACATTCAGTACTTC.

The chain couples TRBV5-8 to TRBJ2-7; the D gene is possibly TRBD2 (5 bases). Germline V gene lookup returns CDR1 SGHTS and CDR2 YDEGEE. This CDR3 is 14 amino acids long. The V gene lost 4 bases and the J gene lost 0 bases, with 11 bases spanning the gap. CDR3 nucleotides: TGTGCCAGCAGCCGGGGATCCTTCTCCTACGAGCAGTACTTC. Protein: CASSRGSFSYEQYF.

The CDR3 reads CASTTNRGETQYF. CDR3 coding DNA: TGTGCCAGCACTACGAACAGGGGGGAGACCCAGTACTTC. The genes are TRBV6-6 and TRBJ2-5; TRBD1 agrees at 8 bases. The V segment lost 7 bases and the J segment 5 bases; nucleotides outside the gene matches: 6. This CDR3 comprises 13 residues. Germline V gene sequence: CDR1 MNHNY, CDR2 SVGAGI (reference sequence).

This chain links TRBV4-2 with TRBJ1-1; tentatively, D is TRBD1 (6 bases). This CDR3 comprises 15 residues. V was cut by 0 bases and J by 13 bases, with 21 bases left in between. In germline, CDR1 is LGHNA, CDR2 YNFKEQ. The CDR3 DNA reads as TGTGCCAGCAGCCAAGAATCGGGAGGGGGGATCAAGCTTTTCTTT. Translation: CASSQESGGGIKLFF.

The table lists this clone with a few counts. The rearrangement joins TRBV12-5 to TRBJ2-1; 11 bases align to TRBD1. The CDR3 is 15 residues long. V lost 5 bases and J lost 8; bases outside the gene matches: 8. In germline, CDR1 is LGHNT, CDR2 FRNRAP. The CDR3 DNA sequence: TGTGCTAGTGGTCCCGGACAGGGGGCTAGGGATGAGCAGTTCTTC. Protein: CASGPGQGARDEQFF.

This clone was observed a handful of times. The CDR3 nucleotides are TGTGCCAGCAGTTACTCAATCCAGGGGAAGGGTGAAAAACTGTTTTTT. This codes for CASSYSIQGKGEKLFF. The chain uses TRBV6-5 and TRBJ1-4, with TRBD1 as a possible D gene (6 bases). The CDR3 is 16 amino acids. Germline CDR1 reads MNHEY; CDR2 reads SVGAGI. Trimming removed 0 bases from V and 7 bases from J, with 15 bases in between.

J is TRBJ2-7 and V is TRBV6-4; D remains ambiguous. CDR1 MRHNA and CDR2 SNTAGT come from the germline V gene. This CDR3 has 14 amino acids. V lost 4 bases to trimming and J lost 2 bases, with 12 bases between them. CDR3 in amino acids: CASSGLYIPYEQYF. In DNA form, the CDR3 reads TGTGCCAGCAGTGGCCTTTACATACCCTACGAGCAGTACTTC.

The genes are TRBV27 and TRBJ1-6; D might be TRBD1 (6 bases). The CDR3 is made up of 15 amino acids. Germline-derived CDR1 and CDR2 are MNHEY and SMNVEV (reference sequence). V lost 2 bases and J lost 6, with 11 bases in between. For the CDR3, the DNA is TGTGCCAGCAGTTTAGGAACAGGGACTAATTCACCCCTCCACTTT. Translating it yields CASSLGTGTNSPLHF.

The CDR3 region is CAIRTDSKNSPLHF. The DNA for the CDR3 is TGTGCCATTCGGACAGATTCTAAGAATTCACCCCTCCACTTT. This rearrangement joins TRBV10-3 to TRBJ1-6; perhaps TRBD1 as D (6 bases). The CDR3 contains 14 residues. Trimming took off 9 bases at V and 7 bases at J, with 16 bases between the two ends. Germline lookup yields CDR1 ENHRY and CDR2 SYGVKD.

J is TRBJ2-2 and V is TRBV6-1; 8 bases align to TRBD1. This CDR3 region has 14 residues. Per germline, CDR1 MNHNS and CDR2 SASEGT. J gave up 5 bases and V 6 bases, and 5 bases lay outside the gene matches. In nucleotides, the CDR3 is TGTGCCAGCAGGGACAGGGTAGGAACCGGGGAGCTGTTTTTT. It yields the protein CASRDRVGTGELFF.

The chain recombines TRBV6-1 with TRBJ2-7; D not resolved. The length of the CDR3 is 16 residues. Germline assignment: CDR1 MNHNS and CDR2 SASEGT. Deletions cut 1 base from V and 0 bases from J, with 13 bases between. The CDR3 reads CASSEEPAGSSYEQYF. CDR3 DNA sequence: TGTGCCAGCAGTGAAGAACCGGCAGGAAGCTCCTACGAGCAGTACTTC.

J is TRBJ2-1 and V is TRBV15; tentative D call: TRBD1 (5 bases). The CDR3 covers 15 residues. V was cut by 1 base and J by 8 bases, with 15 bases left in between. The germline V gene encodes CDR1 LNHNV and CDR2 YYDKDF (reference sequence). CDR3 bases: TGTGCCACCAGCAGAGGGGGCGCGGTGGTCGATGAGCAGTTCTTC. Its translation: CATSRGGAVVDEQFF.

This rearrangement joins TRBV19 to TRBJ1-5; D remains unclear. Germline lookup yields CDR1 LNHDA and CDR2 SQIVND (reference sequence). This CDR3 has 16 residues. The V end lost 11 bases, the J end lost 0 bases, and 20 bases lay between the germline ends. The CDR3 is CASQGPPLASNQPQHF. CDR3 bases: TGTGCCTCCCAAGGCCCTCCCTTAGCTAGCAATCAGCCCCAGCATTTT. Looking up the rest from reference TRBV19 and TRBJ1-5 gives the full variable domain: DGGITQSPKYLFRKEGQNVTLSCEQNLNHDAMYWYRQDPGQGLRLIYYSQIVNDFQKGDIAEGYSVSREKKESFPLTVTSAQKNPTAFYLCASQGPPLASNQPQHFGDGTRLSIL.

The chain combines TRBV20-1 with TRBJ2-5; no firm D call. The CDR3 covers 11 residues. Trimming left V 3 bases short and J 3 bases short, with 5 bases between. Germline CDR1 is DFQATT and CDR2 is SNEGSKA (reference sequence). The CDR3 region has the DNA TGCAGTGCTAGGGCTGAAGAGACCCAGTACTTC. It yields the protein CSARAEETQYF.

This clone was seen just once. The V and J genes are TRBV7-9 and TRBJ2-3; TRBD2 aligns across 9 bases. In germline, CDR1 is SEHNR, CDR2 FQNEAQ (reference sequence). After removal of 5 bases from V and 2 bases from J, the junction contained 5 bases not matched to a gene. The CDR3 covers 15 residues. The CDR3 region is CASSLLAGATDTQYF. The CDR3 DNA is TGTGCCAGCAGCCTCTTAGCGGGGGCCACAGATACGCAGTATTTT.